Below, one T cell receptor beta chain is given with its context. Its specificity is not known. Per germline, CDR1 SNHLY and CDR2 FYNNEI. V was pared by 1 base and J by 8 bases, with 9 bases between. The CDR3 covers 14 residues. The PCR made use of 60 Vbeta and 13 Jbeta primers. The repertoire was sequenced with immunoSEQ multiplex PCR; TCRdb's copy has only in-frame clones and lacks some. In the table there are fewer than 150,000 clones, 70% to 85% of which are singletons. This sample was taken from a study of cytomegalovirus exposure and HLA in healthy donors. Overall study results and limits: Immune exposure information available was restricted to CMV serostatus. The study flagged some 180 TCR beta chains as cytomegalovirus-associated. As was reported, the classifier diagnosed cytomegalovirus status with high specificity and sensitivity.

This rearrangement joins TRBV2 to TRBJ1-6; D is undetermined. This TCR came from a woman aged 18 to 35 in good health and CMV-seronegative. The sample was PBMCs. The CDR3 DNA sequence: TGTGCCAGCAGTGAAGTGTCGGCGGATTCACCCCTCCACTTT. Protein sequence: CASSEVSADSPLHF.